These 17 T cell receptor beta chains share one sample of origin, sequenced in a study of shared clonotypes between healthy human individuals. Clones were sequenced by immunoSEQ multiplex PCR, and TCRdb holds only the in-frame ones, with some missing. Of roughly 660,000 clones in the sample, about 92% were seen once. Sequencing input: memory CD8+ T cells from PBMCs. Subset denoted: CD45RO+ cells pooled with CCR7-negative TemRA cells. These receptors originate from a man between 18 and 29 years old in good health. Some clones in this sample may be carry-over from other donors' samples.

The chain uses TRBV19 and TRBJ2-1; the D gene is possibly TRBD2 (5 bases). The V and J ends lost 4 bases and 10 bases respectively, with 20 bases between them. This CDR3 is built from 15 residues. Germline V gives CDR1 LNHDA, CDR2 SQIVND (reference sequence). The CDR3 loop is CASSTPVFGGGEQFF. Written as DNA, the CDR3 is TGTGCCAGTAGTACCCCCGTTTTTGGAGGAGGCGAGCAGTTCTTC.

This chain joins TRBV28 and TRBJ1-2, with D hard to call. Germline V gives CDR1 MDHEN, CDR2 SYDVKM. V dropped 2 bases and J dropped 2 bases, with 9 bases sitting between them. The CDR3 is 14 amino acids. CDR3 sequence reads: CASSLTELNYGYTF. The CDR3 DNA reads as TGTGCCAGCAGTTTAACGGAACTGAACTATGGCTACACCTTC.

The chain carries TRBV5-1 and TRBJ1-6; TRBD1 agrees at 11 bases. Germline assignment: CDR1 SGHRS and CDR2 YFSETQ. The CDR3 extends over 9 amino acids. The CDR3 DNA reads as TGCCCACCGGGACAGGGGGTCCACTTT. As protein: CPPGQGVHF.

The genes are TRBV11-2 and TRBJ2-2; D is perhaps TRBD1 (5 bases). With 5 bases removed from V and 2 bases from J, the gap between germline ends came to 15 bases. The CDR3 consists of 16 residues. Looked up from germline, CDR1 is SGHAT and CDR2 is FQNNGV. The DNA for the CDR3 is TGTGCCAGCAGCCCGACCGCTGACAGTAACACCGGGGAGCTGTTTTTT. The encoded protein is CASSPTADSNTGELFF. The entire variable domain, with the rest obtained from reference TRBV11-2 and TRBJ2-2, is as follows: EAGVAQSPRYKIIEKRQSVAFWCNPISGHATLYWYQQILGQGPKLLIQFQNNGVVDDSQLPKDRFSAERLKGVDSTLKIQPAKLEDSAVYLCASSPTADSNTGELFFGEGSRLTVL.

The chain recombines TRBV7-9 with TRBJ2-1, with 10 bases fitting TRBD2. CDR3 length: 18 residues. V shed 5 bases, J shed 9 bases, and the junction held 19 bases outside the gene matches. From germline, CDR1 is SEHNR and CDR2 FQNEAQ (reference sequence). The CDR3 sequence is CASSPLTLFSGRSGEQFF. CDR3 bases: TGTGCCAGCAGCCCTCTTACCCTTTTTAGCGGGAGGAGCGGTGAGCAGTTCTTC.

As for this clone: At one boundary the junction diverges from the germline segment, which might be a read error. The chain employs TRBV29-1 and TRBJ1-3; no definite D call. CDR3 size: 11 residues. CDR1 and CDR2 (germline): SQVTM, ANQGSEA. CDR3 sequence reads: CSVESESDVYF. In nucleotides, the CDR3 is TGCAGCGTTGAATCAGAGTCCGACGTTTACTTT.

The chain couples TRBV9 to TRBJ1-4; possibly TRBD1 for D (6 bases). With 0 bases removed from V and 6 bases from J, the gap between germline ends came to 6 bases. CDR1 is SGDLS and CDR2 is YYNGEE in the germline V gene. The CDR3 totals 13 residues. The CDR3 loop is CASSVEGDEKLFF. Written as DNA, the CDR3 is TGTGCCAGCAGCGTAGAGGGGGATGAAAAACTGTTTTTT.

V and J are TRBV19 and TRBJ2-1; TRBD2 matches 10 bases. The J segment lost 5 bases and the V segment lost 3 bases, leaving 13 bases of the junction unmatched. The CDR3 has 18 residues. Germline V CDR1 and CDR2: LNHDA, SQIVND (reference sequence). CDR3 coding DNA: TGTGCCAGTAGTATTTGGCTAGCGGGAGTGGTAGACCACAATGAGCAGTTCTTC. Protein sequence: CASSIWLAGVVDHNEQFF.

The chain uses TRBV5-4 and TRBJ2-7, with a tentative D call TRBD1 (5 bases). Per germline, CDR1 SGHNT and CDR2 YYREEE (reference sequence). V gave up 1 base and J gave up 3 bases, with 14 bases separating them. This CDR3 comprises 15 residues. CDR3 DNA: TGTGCCAGCAGCTTGATCGTTTTACAGGTCTACGAGCAGTACTTC. This gives the protein CASSLIVLQVYEQYF.

In the case of this clone: Distinct nucleotide sequences in the sample also encode this CDR3. The gene calls are TRBV11-2 and TRBJ2-7, with D maybe TRBD2 (6 bases). CDR1 is SGHAT, CDR2 FQNNGV, per germline. The V end lost 1 base, the J end lost 2 bases, and 9 bases lay between the germline ends. The CDR3 spans 14 residues. The CDR3 is CASSLVGGPYEQYF. CDR3 coding DNA: TGTGCCAGCAGCTTAGTAGGAGGGCCCTACGAGCAGTACTTC.

The CDR3 is CASSSLTENTEAFF. CDR3 nucleotide sequence: TGTGCCAGCAGCTCGCTGACAGAGAACACTGAAGCTTTCTTT. The chain is built from TRBV7-9 and TRBJ1-1, with a tentative D call TRBD1 (5 bases). Trimming shortened V by 4 bases and J by 1 base, and 10 bases separated the two germline ends. This CDR3 has 14 residues. CDR1 SEHNR and CDR2 FQNEAQ come from the germline V gene (reference sequence).

This clone has a count of ten or more. The rearrangement uses TRBV7-6 and TRBJ2-7, with D possibly being TRBD1 or TRBD2 (5 bases each). Per the germline V gene, CDR1 is SGHVS and CDR2 is FNYEAQ. The CDR3 covers 14 residues. The V end was cut by 5 bases, the J end by 3 bases, with 14 bases between. In nucleotides, the CDR3 is TGTGCCAGCAGCCCACCGGGACGGAACTACGAGCAGTACTTC. This sequence encodes CASSPPGRNYEQYF.

The rearrangement links TRBV4-3 to TRBJ2-7; TRBD1 aligns across 7 bases. After removal of 5 bases from V and 1 base from J, the junction contained 5 bases not matched to a gene. CDR1 is LGHNA, CDR2 YSLEER, per germline. This CDR3 contains 14 residues. CDR3 protein: CASSDRAWSYEQYF. The CDR3 bases are TGCGCCAGCAGCGACAGGGCTTGGTCCTACGAGCAGTACTTC.

The V gene is TRBV14, the J gene TRBJ1-1; tentatively, D is TRBD1 (6 bases). CDR1 and CDR2 from the germline V gene are SGHDN and FVKESK. V lost 4 bases and J 1 base, leaving 13 bases between the germline ends. The CDR3 runs 15 residues. This CDR3 reads CASSRSTGANTEAFF. CDR3 DNA sequence: TGTGCCAGCAGCCGCTCGACAGGTGCGAACACTGAAGCTTTCTTT.

This sequence joins TRBV10-3 and TRBJ2-5; no definite D call. V was shortened by 4 bases and J by 2 bases, with 11 bases between the two germline ends. The CDR3 totals 14 residues. CDR1 is ENHRY and CDR2 is SYGVKD in the germline V gene. The CDR3, as DNA: TGTGCCATCAGTGGGATTCTCCTACAAGAGACCCAGTACTTC. Amino acid sequence: CAISGILLQETQYF.

J is TRBJ1-1 and V is TRBV7-2; the D is unclear. CDR1 and CDR2 from the germline V gene are SGHTA and FQGNSA. This CDR3 spans 14 amino acids. V shed 2 bases and J shed 4 bases, with 11 bases lying between them. CDR3 in DNA: TGTGCCAGCAGCTTAATGTCGGGTAGCACTGAAGCTTTCTTT. As protein: CASSLMSGSTEAFF.

This clone occurred once. This chain joins TRBV6-5 and TRBJ2-3; D unclear. CDR1 MNHEY and CDR2 SVGAGI come from the germline V gene. The CDR3 length is 15 residues. V dropped 2 bases and J dropped 0 bases, with 9 bases sitting between them. CDR3 protein: CASSYERRSTDTQYF. As DNA, the CDR3 is TGTGCCAGCAGTTACGAACGGCGAAGCACAGATACGCAGTATTTT.